This TCR beta chain appears in the sequencing data of a study of blood T cell repertoires in COVID-19. Looking at the study overall: Italy, Spain and the United States were the sources of the convalescent and acute COVID-19 samples. The analysed material was cDNA or gDNA that came from T cells, B-cell-depleted T cells, or PBMCs.

This CDR3 is 11 amino acids long. Germline values: CDR1 SGHAT, CDR2 FQNNGV. With 4 bases removed from V and 7 bases from J, the gap between germline ends came to 2 bases. Recruitment covered fewer than 25 US areas and drew participants whose ages spanned 18 to 89 years. For recovered donors of Cohort 3, there were two negative PCRs, clearance, or symptom resolution. Clones were sequenced by immunoSEQ multiplex PCR, and TCRdb holds only the in-frame ones, with some missing. The sample includes 280,000 or so clones, around 85% of them seen just once. Sequencing used PBMCs or T cells enriched from blood (not recorded which). The gene calls are TRBV11-2 and TRBJ1-6; no clear D. The clonotype originates from a young man who had recovered from COVID-19. The CDR3 loop is CASSSNSPLHF. In DNA, the CDR3 is TGTGCCAGCAGCTCGAATTCACCCCTCCACTTT.